Below are 6 T cell receptor beta chains sequenced from a single sample in a study of blood T cell repertoires in COVID-19. Profiling relied on immunoSEQ multiplex PCR, and the TCRdb table lists in-frame clones only, not all of them. Of about 670,000 clones listed, about 87% are singletons. The sample taken for sequencing was peripheral blood. These receptor sequences come from a young woman with acute or convalescent COVID-19.

CDR3 in amino acids: CASSRVQHGYTF. In nucleotides, the CDR3 is TGTGCCAGCAGTCGGGTCCAACATGGCTACACCTTC. V usage is TRBV6-2 or TRBV6-3 and J usage is TRBJ1-2; D uncertain. CDR3 length: 12 residues. V was pared by 5 bases and J by 6 bases, with 10 bases between. The germline gives CDR1 MNHEY, CDR2 SVGEGT.

The chain recombines TRBV19 with TRBJ1-2, with no clear D. Germline V gene sequence: CDR1 LNHDA, CDR2 SQIVND (reference sequence). V gave up 3 bases and J gave up 1 base, with 12 bases separating them. This CDR3 comprises 15 residues. The chain's CDR3 is CASSMGRSYNYGYTF. CDR3 sequence (DNA): TGTGCCAGTAGTATGGGTAGGAGTTATAACTATGGCTACACCTTC.

For the CDR3, the DNA is TGTGCCAGCTCGTACCAGGCCTACGAGCAGTACTTC. This gives the protein CASSYQAYEQYF. The chain employs TRBV2 and TRBJ2-7; D is undetermined. Germline CDR1 and CDR2: SNHLY and FYNNEI. This CDR3 contains 12 residues. With 8 bases removed from V and 2 bases from J, the gap between germline ends came to 10 bases.

The V call is TRBV6-4, the J call TRBJ2-1; the match to TRBD2 covers 9 bases. The CDR3 sequence is 16 residues long. V lost 5 bases, J lost 3 bases, and 8 bases stayed unmatched. Germline V gives CDR1 MRHNA, CDR2 SNTAGT. Here the CDR3 DNA reads TGTGCCAGCAGTCGAGCGCGGGGGGGCCTCTACAATGAGCAGTTCTTC. Translated: CASSRARGGLYNEQFF.

V and J are TRBV7-9 and TRBJ1-1; no reliable D call. V shed 2 bases and J shed 6 bases, with 4 bases lying between them. The CDR3 has 11 residues. Germline values: CDR1 SEHNR, CDR2 FQNEAQ (reference sequence). CDR3 coding DNA: TGTGCCAGCAGCTTACAGGCTGAAGCTTTCTTT. This encodes CASSLQAEAFF.

The chain employs TRBV6-6 and TRBJ1-5; 8 bases match TRBD1. Trimming took 6 bases from V and 6 from J; bases not matched to a gene: 4. The CDR3 consists of 13 residues. Germline CDR1 MNHNY, CDR2 SVGAGI (reference sequence). The CDR3 region is CASRVDRVQPQHF. CDR3 in DNA: TGTGCCAGCAGGGTGGACAGGGTTCAGCCCCAGCATTTT.